The 32 T cell receptor beta chains listed next were all sequenced from one sample in a study of CD8 T cells in ankylosing spondylitis. TCRdb used MiXCR to reprocess the 5' RACE reads, holding one entry per CDR3 protein. Among fewer than 400,000 distinct CDR3 sequences listed, 14% to 15% were seen once. Sequencing was done on a sample of blood, either unsorted or a sorted T cell fraction (not recorded which). Source of these receptors: a male donor with ankylosing spondylitis or in good health (not recorded which).

Points on this clonotype: This sequence may be a read error, since a much larger clone differs from it by one base. This sequence joins TRBV19 and TRBJ1-5, with D possibly matching TRBD1 (6 bases). V was pared by 6 bases and J by 6 bases, with 18 bases between. The CDR3 is 15 amino acids. Germline V CDR1 and CDR2: LNHDA, SQIVND (reference sequence). Here the CDR3 reads CASRESRGGIQPQHF. In nucleotides, the CDR3 is TGTGCCAGTAGGGAATCGAGGGGGGGCATTCAGCCCCAGCATTTT.

The genes are TRBV7-7 and TRBJ2-5; D assignment may be TRBD1 or TRBD2 (5 bases each). Germline CDR1 reads SSHAT; CDR2 reads FNYEAQ (reference sequence). With 4 bases removed from V and 2 bases from J, the gap between germline ends came to 11 bases. There are 14 residues in the CDR3. The CDR3 here is CASSWDGNQETQYF. In DNA, the CDR3 is TGTGCCAGCAGCTGGGACGGGAATCAAGAGACCCAGTACTTC.

The gene calls are TRBV30 and TRBJ1-6; D may be TRBD1 (5 bases). V was clipped by 5 bases and J by 5 bases, with 7 bases between them. Germline V gene data show CDR1 as GTSNPN and CDR2 as SVGIG (reference sequence). The CDR3 sequence is 12 residues long. The CDR3 sequence: CAWLQDNSPLHF. In DNA, the CDR3 is TGTGCCTGGTTACAGGATAATTCACCCCTCCACTTT.

This clonotype was picked up a small number of times. The rearrangement joins TRBV5-1 to TRBJ2-3; a possible D gene is TRBD2 (5 bases). V gave up 4 bases and J gave up 3 bases, with 12 bases separating them. Germline V gene sequence: CDR1 SGHRS, CDR2 YFSETQ. The CDR3 is 14 residues long. For the CDR3, the DNA is TGCGCCAGCAGCCCGAATACGGGGACAGATACGCAGTATTTT. It specifies CASSPNTGTDTQYF.

This chain joins TRBV6-2 or TRBV6-3 and TRBJ2-6; D possibly matches TRBD1 or TRBD2 (5 bases each). V lost 4 bases and J lost 0, with 19 bases in between. There are 19 residues in the CDR3. Germline lookup yields CDR1 MNHEY and CDR2 SVGEGT. The CDR3 here is CASSFEGIKAGSGANVLTF. CDR3 nucleotides: TGTGCCAGCAGTTTTGAGGGGATTAAGGCAGGCTCTGGGGCCAACGTCCTGACTTTC.

CDR3 in amino acids: CASSQDQGNYGYTF. CDR3 DNA sequence: TGTGCCAGCAGCCAAGACCAGGGTAACTATGGCTACACCTTC. The rearrangement uses TRBV3-1 and TRBJ1-2; possibly TRBD1 for D (5 bases). Germline CDR1 reads LGHDT; CDR2 reads YNNKEL (reference sequence). V was pared by 0 bases and J by 1 base, with 6 bases between. The CDR3 loop spans 14 amino acids.

This rearrangement joins TRBV7-8 to TRBJ1-6; 9 positions agree with TRBD1. V gave up 0 bases and J gave up 0 bases; unmatched junction bases: 6. CDR3 size: 19 residues. CDR1 is SGHVS, CDR2 FQNEAQ, per germline. CDR3 sequence reads: CASSLASGTGSSYNSPLHF. CDR3 nucleotide sequence: TGTGCCAGCAGCTTAGCCTCCGGGACAGGGAGCTCCTATAATTCACCCCTCCACTTT.

Many counts were recorded for this clonotype. The V gene is TRBV4-2, the J gene TRBJ2-1; 10 nucleotides match TRBD2. V was clipped by 4 bases and J by 0 bases; unmatched bases: 12. The germline V gene encodes CDR1 LGHNA and CDR2 YNFKEQ. This CDR3 is built from 19 residues. The DNA of the CDR3 is TGTGCCAGCAGCCCCCGGATGACTAGCGGGTTAAGCTCCTACAATGAGCAGTTCTTC. It translates to CASSPRMTSGLSSYNEQFF.

As to this clonotype: The junction does not match germline at one end; this may be a read error. The chain is built from TRBV14 and TRBJ2-3, with D unresolved. The V gene's germline CDR1 is SGHDN and CDR2 FVKESK. The CDR3 spans 14 residues. CDR3 in amino acids: CTSSYLGGTDTQYF. CDR3 nucleotide sequence: TGTACCAGTAGCTACTTAGGTGGAACAGATACGCAGTATTTT.

This clonotype was found a few times. J is TRBJ1-2 and V is TRBV7-2; 8 positions match TRBD1. This CDR3 is 15 amino acids long. V was clipped by 1 base and J by 9 bases; unmatched bases: 10. Germline CDR1 SGHTA, CDR2 FQGNSA. The CDR3 protein is CASSLGVTGVVRYTF. DNA for the CDR3: TGTGCCAGCAGCTTAGGGGTGACAGGGGTTGTGCGCTACACCTTC.

Only a few counts were recorded for this clonotype. The CDR3 DNA reads TGTGCCAGCAGCTTAGGAGCGGGGGGGCCTTGGTCCACAGATACGCAGTATTTT. Protein sequence: CASSLGAGGPWSTDTQYF. This chain connects TRBV7-7 to TRBJ2-3, with 10 bases fitting TRBD2. V was pared by 1 base and J by 2 bases, with 9 bases of the junction left unmatched. Germline V CDR1 and CDR2: SSHAT, FNYEAQ (reference sequence). There are 18 residues in the CDR3.

This clonotype appeared many times. The rearrangement links TRBV12-3 or TRBV12-4 to TRBJ2-5; possibly TRBD1 for D (6 bases). V lost 0 bases and J lost 3, with 8 bases in between. The CDR3 is 14 amino acids. The CDR3 here is CASSLAGAEETQYF. The CDR3 region has the DNA TGTGCCAGCAGTTTAGCGGGGGCTGAAGAGACCCAGTACTTC.

The V call is TRBV29-1, the J call TRBJ2-3; TRBD2 might be the D (5 bases). CDR3 size: 17 residues. CDR1 and CDR2 from the germline V gene are SQVTM and ANQGSEA. V lost 0 bases and J 1 base, leaving 17 bases between the germline ends. CDR3 sequence: CSVEDRPPAGRTDTQYF. The DNA for the CDR3 is TGCAGCGTTGAAGATCGGCCCCCGGCGGGTCGCACAGATACGCAGTATTTT.

This clonotype was counted ten times or more. CDR3 sequence reads: CASSFVGNRGYTF. The CDR3 DNA reads TGTGCCAGCAGTTTTGTGGGAAACCGTGGCTACACCTTC. The rearrangement links TRBV12-3 or TRBV12-4 to TRBJ1-2; no clear D. Deletions cut 3 bases from V and 7 bases from J, with 12 bases between. The CDR3 is 13 amino acids.

Only a few counts were recorded for this clonotype. The chain has TRBV19 and TRBJ2-3; 10 positions match TRBD1. V was pared by 1 base and J by 5 bases, with 0 bases of the junction left unmatched. CDR3 size: 14 residues. Germline CDR1 is LNHDA and CDR2 is SQIVND (reference sequence). The CDR3 spells CASSIGDRGDTQYF. The CDR3 DNA follows: TGTGCCAGTAGTATAGGGGACAGGGGAGATACGCAGTATTTT.

The chain couples TRBV11-2 to TRBJ1-1; 7 bases map to TRBD1. CDR3 size: 14 residues. Trimming took 5 bases from V and 5 from J; bases not matched to a gene: 8. Germline V gene lookup returns CDR1 SGHAT and CDR2 FQNNGV. CDR3 coding DNA: TGTGCCAGCAGCACACAGGGGTGGGATACTGAAGCTTTCTTT. This codes for CASSTQGWDTEAFF. The variable domain in full, completed from reference TRBV11-2 and TRBJ1-1, reads EAGVAQSPRYKIIEKRQSVAFWCNPISGHATLYWYQQILGQGPKLLIQFQNNGVVDDSQLPKDRFSAERLKGVDSTLKIQPAKLEDSAVYLCASSTQGWDTEAFFGQGTRLTVV.

The chain is built from TRBV6-1 and TRBJ2-2, with D possibly being TRBD1 (6 bases). Trimming took 4 bases from V and 3 from J, leaving 21 bases between them. The CDR3 length is 18 residues. The V gene's germline CDR1 is MNHNS and CDR2 SASEGT. Here the CDR3 DNA reads TGTGCCAGCAGTGCCTGGATAGGGTACAGGGAGTACACCGGGGAGCTGTTTTTT. Protein sequence: CASSAWIGYREYTGELFF.

This clonotype was observed a handful of times. J is TRBJ2-7 and V is TRBV2; 10 positions agree with TRBD2. J gave up 3 bases and V 3 bases, and 2 bases lay outside the gene matches. Germline V gives CDR1 SNHLY, CDR2 FYNNEI. The CDR3 extends over 14 amino acids. CDR3 region: CASSERTSGYEQYF. The CDR3, as DNA: TGTGCCAGCAGTGAGCGGACTAGCGGCTACGAGCAGTACTTC.

The chain uses TRBV7-6 and TRBJ2-7; TRBD1 matches 8 bases. Trimming cost V 3 bases and J 3 bases; bases outside gene matches: 4. Germline loops: CDR1 SGHVS, CDR2 FNYEAQ. The CDR3 is 14 amino acids. CDR3 amino acids: CASSFSGGDYEQYF. The CDR3 region has the DNA TGTGCCAGCAGCTTTTCAGGGGGCGACTACGAGCAGTACTTC.

This clonotype was found many times. This chain uses TRBV5-1 with TRBJ2-1; 7 nucleotides align to TRBD2. Germline V gene sequence: CDR1 SGHRS, CDR2 YFSETQ. CDR3 length equals 16 residues. V shed 1 base and J 7 bases; nucleotides not matched to a gene: 11. The CDR3 DNA reads TGCGCCAGCAGCTTGACAGCGGGGACCCTCGGAAATGAGCAGTTCTTC. It specifies CASSLTAGTLGNEQFF. Combining the CDR3 with reference TRBV5-1 and TRBJ2-1 gives the whole variable domain KAGVTQTPRYLIKTRGQQVTLSCSPISGHRSVSWYQQTPGQGLQFLFEYFSETQRNKGNFPGRFSGRQFSNSRSEMNVSTLELGDSALYLCASSLTAGTLGNEQFFGPGTRLTVL.

This rearrangement joins TRBV6-1 to TRBJ2-3; D perhaps matches TRBD1 (6 bases). This CDR3 contains 18 residues. The V end lost 6 bases, the J end lost 5 bases, and 27 bases lay between the germline ends. The germline gives CDR1 MNHNS, CDR2 SASEGT. The CDR3 is CASSEKRRGTGSRDTQYF. The CDR3 nucleotides are TGTGCCAGCAGCGAGAAGAGAAGGGGCACAGGGAGCCGAGATACGCAGTATTTT.

A word on this clonotype: Relative to the germline gene, one junction end is altered; a read error may explain this. The chain has TRBV20-1 and TRBJ2-5, with TRBD1 matching 7 bases. This CDR3 is 13 amino acids long. Looked up from germline, CDR1 is DFQATT and CDR2 is SNEGSKA (reference sequence). The CDR3: CNAGSGTEETQYF. The DNA of the CDR3 is TGCAATGCTGGCTCCGGGACAGAAGAGACCCAGTACTTC.

The chain is built from TRBV3-1 and TRBJ2-1, with 12 bases matching TRBD2. This CDR3 is built from 15 residues. J was trimmed by 7 bases and V by 6 bases; bases with no gene match: 7. Germline loops: CDR1 LGHDT, CDR2 YNNKEL (reference sequence). Here the CDR3 DNA reads TGTGCCAGCAGGCGGACTAGCGGGGCCCTAAATGAGCAGTTCTTC. Translation gives CASRRTSGALNEQFF.

This clonotype was detected ten times or more. V usage is TRBV5-1 and J usage is TRBJ2-4; the match to TRBD1 covers 8 bases. The CDR3 has 17 residues. Germline V gene sequence: CDR1 SGHRS, CDR2 YFSETQ. V lost 0 bases to trimming and J lost 3 bases; unmatched junction nucleotides: 8. The chain's CDR3 is CASSLEDRVDSKNIQYF. The CDR3 bases are TGCGCCAGCAGCTTGGAGGACAGGGTCGATAGCAAAAACATTCAGTACTTC.

This clonotype was counted ten times or more. This chain connects TRBV10-3 to TRBJ2-7, with D possibly TRBD2 on 6 matching bases. Germline V gene lookup returns CDR1 ENHRY and CDR2 SYGVKD. Trimming took 2 bases from V and 6 from J, leaving 8 bases between them. The length of the CDR3 is 12 residues. The DNA for the CDR3 is TGTGCCATCAGTGAGAGGGGAGGCGAGCAGTACTTC. Translated: CAISERGGEQYF.

This clonotype was observed a few times. This chain connects TRBV5-1 to TRBJ2-1; weak D call: TRBD2 (6 bases). CDR1 SGHRS and CDR2 YFSETQ come from the germline V gene. The V and J ends lost 5 bases and 0 bases respectively, with 12 bases between them. This CDR3 region has 15 residues. The CDR3 DNA sequence: TGCGCCAGCAGTAGGAGCGGGTACTCCTACAATGAGCAGTTCTTC. Translation gives CASSRSGYSYNEQFF.

The V call is TRBV20-1, the J call TRBJ2-2; 7 bases fit TRBD2. Per germline, CDR1 DFQATT and CDR2 SNEGSKA (reference sequence). The junction had 3 bases not matched to a gene; V was cut back by 4 bases and J by 4 bases. The CDR3 is 13 residues long. CDR3 sequence: CSATSGPTGELFF. The CDR3 DNA is TGCAGTGCTACTAGCGGTCCCACCGGGGAGCTGTTTTTT.

The V gene is TRBV6-1, the J gene TRBJ2-1, with D tentatively TRBD2 (5 bases). The V end was cut by 8 bases, the J end by 2 bases, with 13 bases between. CDR3 length equals 14 residues. Germline lookup yields CDR1 MNHNS and CDR2 SASEGT. In DNA, the CDR3 is TGTGCCAGCTCGCGAGCGGCCCCCTACAATGAGCAGTTCTTC. This sequence encodes CASSRAAPYNEQFF.

The table lists this clonotype with many counts. The chain uses TRBV12-3 or TRBV12-4 and TRBJ2-2; D unclear. CDR3 length: 14 amino acids. Trimming cost V 2 bases and J 4 bases, with 8 bases left between them. The DNA of the CDR3 is TGTGCCAGCAGTTTATCAACGGGCACCGGGGAGCTGTTTTTT. Its translation is CASSLSTGTGELFF.

This clonotype occurred many times. V usage is TRBV29-1 and J usage is TRBJ2-5; 8 bases line up with TRBD1. From germline, CDR1 is SQVTM and CDR2 ANQGSEA. V shed 0 bases, J shed 1 base, and the junction held 7 bases outside the gene matches. The CDR3 extends over 16 amino acids. The CDR3 protein is CSVEDRQGPAQETQYF. CDR3 bases: TGCAGCGTTGAAGACCGACAGGGGCCGGCCCAAGAGACCCAGTACTTC.

V is TRBV12-3 or TRBV12-4 and J is TRBJ1-3; 9 bases fit TRBD1. This CDR3 is built from 15 residues. The trim removed 5 bases at V and 0 bases at J, leaving 2 bases unmatched. For the CDR3, the DNA is TGTGCCAGCAGTGGACAGGGGAACTCTGGAAACACCATATATTTT. The encoded protein is CASSGQGNSGNTIYF.

This clonotype was recorded many times. For the CDR3, the DNA is TGTGCCAGCAGCGTAGGGGTCGGACAGGTGTACCAAGAGACCCAGTACTTC. Translating it yields CASSVGVGQVYQETQYF. The chain combines TRBV9 with TRBJ2-5; 7 positions agree with TRBD1. From germline, CDR1 is SGDLS and CDR2 YYNGEE. V gave up 0 bases and J gave up 0 bases; unmatched junction bases: 8. The CDR3 is 17 amino acids.